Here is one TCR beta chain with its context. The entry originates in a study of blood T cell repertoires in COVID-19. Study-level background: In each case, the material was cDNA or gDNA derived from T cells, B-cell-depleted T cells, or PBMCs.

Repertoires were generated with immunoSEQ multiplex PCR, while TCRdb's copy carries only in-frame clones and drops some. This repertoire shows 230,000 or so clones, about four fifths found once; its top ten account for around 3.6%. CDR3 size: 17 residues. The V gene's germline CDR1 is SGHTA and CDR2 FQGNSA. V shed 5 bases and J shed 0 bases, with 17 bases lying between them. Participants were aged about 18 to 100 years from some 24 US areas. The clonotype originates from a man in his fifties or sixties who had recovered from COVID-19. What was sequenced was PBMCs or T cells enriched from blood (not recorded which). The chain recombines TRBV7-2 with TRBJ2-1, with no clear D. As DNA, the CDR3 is TGTGCCAGCAGCCTTTGGGTTGCCGCTAGCTCCTACAATGAGCAGTTCTTC. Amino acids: CASSLWVAASSYNEQFF.